Below, 30 T cell receptor beta chains from the same sample are listed, as sequenced in a study of OX40 agonist ivuxolimab in advanced cancers. Method: immunoSEQ multiplex PCR; TCRdb's copy keeps in-frame clones and lacks some. The sample lists 65,000 to 70,000 clones, around four fifths occurring once. Sample: CD4+ or CD8+ T cells sorted from blood, taken in a trial of the OX40 agonist ivuxolimab. Receptors originate from an adult with an advanced solid tumor such as melanoma, head and neck, liver or kidney cancer.

In this sample, this clone turned up a few times. The chain uses TRBV18 and TRBJ2-2, with 7 bases fitting TRBD1. The CDR3 has 14 amino acids. V trimming: 4 bases; J trimming: 4 bases; junction bases outside the gene matches: 3. CDR1 is KGHSH, CDR2 LQKENI, per germline. This chain's CDR3 is CASSQGQTTGELFF. The DNA for the CDR3 is TGTGCCAGCTCACAGGGACAGACCACCGGGGAGCTGTTTTTT.

Only one count was recorded for this clone. CDR3 amino acids: CASQGLGVNSPLHF. The CDR3 bases are TGTGCCAGCCAGGGGCTGGGGGTTAATTCACCCCTCCACTTT. The chain carries TRBV19 and TRBJ1-6; D may be TRBD1 (6 bases). The CDR3 has 14 amino acids. With 9 bases removed from V and 6 bases from J, the gap between germline ends came to 15 bases. Germline V gene sequence: CDR1 LNHDA, CDR2 SQIVND (reference sequence). Using reference TRBV19 and TRBJ1-6 for the parts outside the CDR3, the full variable domain is DGGITQSPKYLFRKEGQNVTLSCEQNLNHDAMYWYRQDPGQGLRLIYYSQIVNDFQKGDIAEGYSVSREKKESFPLTVTSAQKNPTAFYLCASQGLGVNSPLHFGNGTRLTVT.

This clone was detected only once. V is TRBV6-6 and J is TRBJ2-1; no definite D call. Germline-derived CDR1 and CDR2 are MNHNY and SVGAGI (reference sequence). The CDR3 sequence is 15 residues long. V lost 0 bases, J lost 2 bases, and 8 bases lay in between. In DNA form, the CDR3 reads TGTGCCAGCAGTTACTCGGGAACTGCCTACAATGAGCAGTTCTTC. Amino acids: CASSYSGTAYNEQFF.

Only one count was recorded for this clone. The genes are TRBV5-1 and TRBJ1-1, with a tentative D call TRBD1 (6 bases). The V gene lost 6 bases and the J gene lost 5 bases, with 11 bases spanning the gap. The CDR3 consists of 12 residues. Germline assignment: CDR1 SGHRS and CDR2 YFSETQ. The CDR3 sequence: CASKVGGTEAFF. CDR3 nucleotides: TGCGCCAGCAAGGTAGGGGGGACTGAAGCTTTCTTT. The complete variable domain, with remaining parts taken from reference TRBV5-1 and TRBJ1-1, reads KAGVTQTPRYLIKTRGQQVTLSCSPISGHRSVSWYQQTPGQGLQFLFEYFSETQRNKGNFPGRFSGRQFSNSRSEMNVSTLELGDSALYLCASKVGGTEAFFGQGTRLTVV.

In its sample, this clone was seen a few times. The chain uses TRBV27 and TRBJ1-4; D is undetermined. V lost 2 bases, J lost 8 bases, and 9 bases lay in between. The germline gives CDR1 MNHEY, CDR2 SMNVEV (reference sequence). The CDR3 is made up of 13 amino acids. The CDR3 spells CASSLRTAEKLFF. As DNA, the CDR3 is TGTGCCAGCAGTTTAAGGACGGCCGAAAAACTGTTTTTT.

The chain carries TRBV4-2 and TRBJ2-3, with TRBD2 matching 14 bases. This CDR3 contains 15 residues. The germline V gene encodes CDR1 LGHNA and CDR2 YNFKEQ. V trimming: 3 bases; J trimming: 7 bases; junction bases outside the gene matches: 3. The DNA for the CDR3 is TGTGCCAGCAGCCAGACTAGCGGGGGGGAAAATACGCAGTATTTT. This encodes CASSQTSGGENTQYF.

The sample holds a few counts of this clone. The chain is built from TRBV7-6 and TRBJ1-1; TRBD1 might be the D (5 bases). This CDR3 is built from 13 residues. CDR1 is SGHVS and CDR2 is FNYEAQ in the germline V gene. Trimming removed 5 bases from V and 1 base from J, with 8 bases in between. This CDR3 is CASSRGQNTEAFF. In nucleotides, the CDR3 is TGTGCCAGCAGCCGAGGACAGAACACTGAAGCTTTCTTT.

This chain links TRBV11-2 with TRBJ2-3, with 10 nucleotides matching TRBD2. The CDR3 loop spans 15 amino acids. V gave up 4 bases and J gave up 5 bases; unmatched junction bases: 6. From germline, CDR1 is SGHAT and CDR2 FQNNGV. CDR3 in amino acids: CASSSSGGRGDTQYF. The CDR3 DNA sequence: TGTGCCAGCAGCTCTAGCGGGGGCCGGGGAGATACGCAGTATTTT.

The DNA for the CDR3 is TGTGCCAGCAGTTACTCTGGGGCCCAGGGCATGGAGCAGTACTTC. Amino acid sequence: CASSYSGAQGMEQYF. The chain recombines TRBV6-6 with TRBJ2-7; D perhaps matches TRBD1 (5 bases). V shed 0 bases and J shed 7 bases, with 16 bases lying between them. The CDR3 is 15 amino acids. Germline CDR1 and CDR2: MNHNY and SVGAGI (reference sequence).

The V call is TRBV10-3, the J call TRBJ1-5, with unresolved D. CDR3 length equals 14 residues. The germline V gene encodes CDR1 ENHRY and CDR2 SYGVKD. Trimming removed 4 bases from V and 1 base from J, with 8 bases in between. CDR3 sequence reads: CAISGQESNQPQHF. CDR3 coding DNA: TGTGCCATCAGTGGGCAGGAGAGCAATCAGCCCCAGCATTTT.

CDR3 nucleotide sequence: TGTGCCAGCAGCGTTCAGGTCAGGCGGTCCACTGAAGCTTTCTTT. This translates into CASSVQVRRSTEAFF. This chain connects TRBV5-4 to TRBJ1-1, with D uncertain. Germline loops: CDR1 SGHNT, CDR2 YYREEE (reference sequence). CDR3 length: 15 amino acids. Between the trimmed V and J ends, which lost 4 bases and 4 bases, there was a span of 17 bases.

The chain uses TRBV7-2 and TRBJ2-7; D unclear. The CDR3 is made up of 12 amino acids. CDR1 and CDR2 from the germline V gene are SGHTA and FQGNSA. The V end was cut by 0 bases, the J end by 4 bases, with 4 bases between. This CDR3 reads CASSLALYEQYF. CDR3 nucleotide sequence: TGTGCCAGCAGCTTAGCCCTTTACGAGCAGTACTTC.

The chain uses TRBV10-1 and TRBJ2-7, with D uncertain. The CDR3 loop spans 14 amino acids. V was cut by 2 bases and J by 2 bases, with 10 bases left in between. The germline V gene has CDR1 WNHNN and CDR2 SYGVQD (reference sequence). Written as DNA, the CDR3 is TGCGCCAGCAGTGAGAGAGGTTTTCCCTACGAGCAGTACTTC. It yields the protein CASSERGFPYEQYF.

This clone was picked up a small number of times. The genes are TRBV23-1 and TRBJ2-1, with 8 bases lining up with TRBD2. TRBV23-1 is treated as an ORF (open reading frame) with a function not yet certain. V lost 4 bases, J lost 7 bases, and 12 bases stayed unmatched. This CDR3 is built from 16 residues. The CDR3 DNA is TGCGCCAGCAGTCCCAAACCGGGACTAGGGTTAAATGAGCAGTTCTTC. Residues: CASSPKPGLGLNEQFF.

The genes are TRBV19 and TRBJ2-7; TRBD1 agrees at 9 bases. Germline CDR1 reads LNHDA; CDR2 reads SQIVND (reference sequence). Trimming removed 6 bases from V and 3 bases from J; junction bases left unmatched: 9. There are 15 residues in the CDR3. In nucleotides, the CDR3 is TGTGCCAGTAGCACGTTAGGGACAGGGCTCTACGAGCAGTACTTC. It codes for CASSTLGTGLYEQYF.

There are a few counts of this clone. The chain joins TRBV28 to TRBJ2-1; TRBD2 agrees at 9 bases. V gave up 3 bases and J gave up 10 bases; unmatched junction bases: 4. There are 13 residues in the CDR3. CDR1 is MDHEN and CDR2 is SYDVKM in the germline V gene. CDR3 amino acids: CASSLNGLAEQFF. CDR3 sequence (DNA): TGTGCCAGCAGTTTGAATGGACTAGCGGAGCAGTTCTTC.

The chain joins TRBV28 to TRBJ2-2; possibly TRBD1 or TRBD2 for D (5 bases each). The CDR3 is 15 amino acids. Germline CDR1 MDHEN, CDR2 SYDVKM. The V and J ends lost 7 bases and 4 bases respectively, with 16 bases between them. DNA of the CDR3: TGTGCCAGCACCACGTGGGGACCTCTCACCGGGGAGCTGTTTTTT. It yields the protein CASTTWGPLTGELFF.

The rearrangement uses TRBV9 and TRBJ2-5; TRBD2 is a possible D gene (7 bases). The CDR3 is 16 residues long. The V end lost 5 bases, the J end lost 0 bases, and 17 bases lay between the germline ends. Per the germline V gene, CDR1 is SGDLS and CDR2 is YYNGEE. CDR3 protein: CASSFSPGGHQETQYF. The CDR3, as DNA: TGTGCCAGCAGTTTTTCCCCCGGGGGGCACCAAGAGACCCAGTACTTC.

The gene calls are TRBV30 and TRBJ2-7; the match to TRBD1 covers 8 bases. The J segment lost 2 bases and the V segment lost 3 bases, leaving 0 bases of the junction unmatched. From germline, CDR1 is GTSNPN and CDR2 SVGIG (reference sequence). This CDR3 is 12 amino acids long. In DNA, the CDR3 is TGTGCCTGGAGACAGGGGGCCTACGAGCAGTACTTC. Translating gives CAWRQGAYEQYF. The variable domain in full, completed from reference TRBV30 and TRBJ2-7, reads SQTIHQWPATLVQPVGSPLSLECTVEGTSNPNLYWYRQAAGRGLQLLFYSVGIGQISSEVPQNLSASRPQDRQFILSSKKLLLSDSGFYLCAWRQGAYEQYFGPGTRLTVT.

This rearrangement joins TRBV5-1 to TRBJ2-5, with 9 bases fitting TRBD1. The CDR3 spans 16 residues. Looked up from germline, CDR1 is SGHRS and CDR2 is YFSETQ. After removal of 0 bases from V and 5 bases from J, the junction contained 8 bases not matched to a gene. CDR3 nucleotide sequence: TGCGCCAGCAGCTTGGTGACAGGGGGGCCCCAGGAGACCCAGTACTTC. Its translation is CASSLVTGGPQETQYF.

The J gene is TRBJ1-5, the V gene TRBV7-9; perhaps TRBD1 as D (5 bases). The CDR3 is 15 residues long. CDR1 is SEHNR and CDR2 is FQNEAQ in the germline V gene (reference sequence). The V end was cut by 1 base, the J end by 3 bases, with 10 bases between. The DNA of the CDR3 is TGTGCCAGCAGCTTAGGTGGACAATTCAATCAGCCCCAGCATTTT. It is translated as CASSLGGQFNQPQHF.

The chain has TRBV19 and TRBJ1-5; 8 nucleotides align to TRBD1. The CDR3 covers 15 residues. CDR1 is LNHDA, CDR2 SQIVND, per germline (reference sequence). After removal of 4 bases from V and 6 bases from J, the junction contained 8 bases not matched to a gene. The CDR3 sequence: CASSTPTGAGQPQHF. The CDR3 nucleotides are TGTGCCAGTAGTACCCCGACAGGGGCGGGTCAGCCCCAGCATTTT.

The rearrangement joins TRBV27 to TRBJ2-6, with D perhaps matching TRBD1 or TRBD2 (5 bases each). There are 16 residues in the CDR3. Trimming pared 5 bases from V and 2 bases from J, leaving 13 bases between. Germline V lookup: CDR1 MNHEY, CDR2 SMNVEV (reference sequence). The CDR3 is CASSNPGAAGANVLTF. CDR3 bases: TGTGCCAGCAGTAACCCCGGGGCAGCTGGGGCCAACGTCCTGACTTTC. The full variable domain, its missing parts supplied by reference TRBV27 and TRBJ2-6, is EAQVTQNPRYLITVTGKKLTVTCSQNMNHEYMSWYRQDPGLGLRQIYYSMNVEVTDKGDVPEGYKVSRKEKRNFPLILESPSPNQTSLYFCASSNPGAAGANVLTFGAGSRLTVL.

This chain connects TRBV6-6 to TRBJ2-3; D unresolved. Per the germline V gene, CDR1 is MNHNY and CDR2 is SVGAGI (reference sequence). Trimming left V 2 bases short and J 2 bases short, with 5 bases between. CDR3 length: 13 amino acids. Here the CDR3 DNA reads TGTGCCAGCAGTTACGACCTCACAGATACGCAGTATTTT. Amino acids: CASSYDLTDTQYF.

This clone was observed a handful of times. The chain combines TRBV6-1 with TRBJ2-7; perhaps D is TRBD1 or TRBD2 (6 bases each). The germline gives CDR1 MNHNS, CDR2 SASEGT. This CDR3 region has 16 residues. With 3 bases removed from V and 1 base from J, the gap between germline ends came to 16 bases. In DNA, the CDR3 is TGTGCCAGCAGTGAGGAGGGGGGAGGACGGTCCTACGAGCAGTACGTC. Protein sequence: CASSEEGGGRSYEQYV.

This chain uses TRBV29-1 with TRBJ1-1; no definite D call. The CDR3 has 16 residues. CDR1 is SQVTM and CDR2 is ANQGSEA in the germline V gene. Trimming took off 0 bases at V and 1 base at J, with 15 bases between the two ends. CDR3 in amino acids: CSVEDLRRPENTEAFF. CDR3 bases: TGCAGCGTTGAAGATCTCAGGAGGCCCGAGAACACTGAAGCTTTCTTT.

Relative to its sample, this clone is medium-sized. CDR3 nucleotide sequence: TGCAGTGCTCTAACAGGGCGGGCTTTCTTT. Translating it yields CSALTGRAFF. The rearrangement joins TRBV20-1 to TRBJ1-1, with D maybe TRBD1 (6 bases). The V end lost 5 bases, the J end lost 11 bases, and 12 bases lay between the germline ends. The V gene's germline CDR1 is DFQATT and CDR2 SNEGSKA (reference sequence). CDR3 length equals 10 residues.

This clone was seen only once. The genes are TRBV18 and TRBJ2-3; 11 nucleotides align to TRBD2. This CDR3 is built from 14 residues. Germline CDR1 is KGHSH and CDR2 is LQKENI. The V segment lost 6 bases and the J segment 3 bases; nucleotides outside the gene matches: 2. CDR3 sequence: CASSRTSGTDTQYF. The CDR3 DNA reads as TGTGCCAGCTCGAGGACTAGCGGGACAGATACGCAGTATTTT. The variable domain in full, with the rest retrieved from reference TRBV18 and TRBJ2-3, is NAGVMQNPRHLVRRRGQEARLRCSPMKGHSHVYWYRQLPEEGLKFMVYLQKENIIDESGMPKERFSAEFPKEGPSILRIQQVVRGDSAAYFCASSRTSGTDTQYFGPGTRLTVL.

The gene calls are TRBV6-5 and TRBJ1-4; 7 bases map to TRBD1. The V segment lost 4 bases and the J segment 5 bases; nucleotides outside the gene matches: 7. There are 15 residues in the CDR3. Germline V gene data show CDR1 as MNHEY and CDR2 as SVGAGI. CDR3 in amino acids: CASSSPGQLNEKLFF. The CDR3 nucleotides read TGTGCCAGCAGTTCCCCGGGACAGCTGAATGAAAAACTGTTTTTT.

The CDR3 DNA reads TGTGCCAGTAGTCTCCGGGCTCCGAACACTGAAGCTTTCTTT. Amino acid sequence: CASSLRAPNTEAFF. The chain links TRBV19 to TRBJ1-1, with D uncertain. The CDR3 runs to 14 residues. Germline assignment: CDR1 LNHDA and CDR2 SQIVND (reference sequence). V dropped 5 bases and J dropped 1 base, with 11 bases sitting between them.